The 4 T cell receptor beta chains in this list originate from one sample, sequenced in a study of cytomegalovirus exposure and HLA in healthy donors. Profiling relied on immunoSEQ multiplex PCR, and the TCRdb table lists in-frame clones only, not all of them. The data contain 100,000 to 150,000 clones, 88% of them seen just once; the ten biggest clones take up 1.4% to 1.5%. The source material was PBMCs. Receptors were obtained from a man aged 25 to 40 in good health and CMV-seronegative.

This clone appeared once. The chain joins TRBV10-1 to TRBJ1-5, with D unclear. This CDR3 is built from 13 residues. V dropped 6 bases and J dropped 5 bases, with 11 bases sitting between them. Per the germline V gene, CDR1 is WNHNN and CDR2 is SYGVQD (reference sequence). The CDR3 loop is CASRRVIDQPQHF. CDR3 coding DNA: TGCGCCAGCAGGAGGGTAATCGATCAGCCCCAGCATTTT.

The chain joins TRBV7-6 to TRBJ1-2; D is undetermined. CDR3 length equals 10 residues. Trimming cost V 5 bases and J 8 bases, with 6 bases left between them. Germline loops: CDR1 SGHVS, CDR2 FNYEAQ. CDR3 in amino acids: CASSAIGYTF. CDR3 bases: TGTGCCAGCAGCGCGATCGGCTACACCTTC.

The chain carries TRBV29-1 and TRBJ2-1, with 8 bases matching TRBD2. The junction had 4 bases not matched to a gene; V was cut back by 6 bases and J by 0 bases. Germline V CDR1 and CDR2: SQVTM, ANQGSEA. CDR3 length: 14 amino acids. The CDR3 coding sequence is TGCAGCGTCTCGGGAGGGAGCTCCTACAATGAGCAGTTCTTC. Protein: CSVSGGSSYNEQFF.

The rearrangement joins TRBV2 to TRBJ1-3; the D is unclear. This CDR3 contains 13 residues. The germline V and J ends were trimmed by 6 bases and 7 bases, with 13 bases remaining between them. The germline gives CDR1 SNHLY, CDR2 FYNNEI. CDR3 coding DNA: TGTGCCAGCAGGGCCGGAGGTGCGAACACCATATATTTT. Residues: CASRAGGANTIYF.